A selection of T cell receptor beta chains follows, all from one sample in a study of tumor-infiltrating lymphocytes in primary liver carcinoma. One entry per CDR3 protein results from TCRdb running MiXCR on the multiplex PCR reads. The data show fewer than 110,000 distinct CDR3 sequences, 55% to 80% seen once. Sequencing was carried out using liver tumor tissue from sampling region 2. All receptors derive from a woman between 55 and 75 years old with primary liver carcinoma and hepatitis B virus infection. Each CDR3 is given with its conserved first and last residue. D genes are given only for firm matches. Where a row states a size, it is once, few, many or the class of an expanded clone; other rows omit it.

TRBD2	TRBJ2-1	-	TRBV29-1	TGCAGCCTAGGGGGGGCTAGCGGGCGTCGCCACCTCAGTGAGCAGTTCTTC	CSLGGASGRRHLSEQFF
-	TRBJ2-1	-	TRBV11-3	TGTGCCAGCAGCTTTGCAGCGGCTGCCAGGGGTGAGCAGTTCTTC	CASSFAAAARGEQFF
-	TRBJ1-2	-	TRBV11-2	TGTGCCAGCAGCCCCGGGCTTAACTATGGCTACACCTTC	CASSPGLNYGYTF
-	TRBJ2-1	-	TRBV6-5	TGTGCCAGCAGAGCTAGCGTGAGGGCCGTAGTGGGGAAAGAGCAGTTCTTC	CASRASVRAVVGKEQFF
TRBD2	TRBJ2-2	-	TRBV6-5	TGTGCCAGCAGCCTATCAGCGGGAGGTACCGGGGAGCTGTTTTTT	CASSLSAGGTGELFF
-	TRBJ1-1	-	TRBV29-1	TGCAGCTTCAGCCGGGAGGTTGAGGCTCTCTTT	CSFSREVEALF
TRBD2	TRBJ2-1	-	TRBV5-1	TGCACCAGCAGCTTGGATCCTAGCGGGACTTACAAAGAGCAGTTCTTC	CTSSLDPSGTYKEQFF
-	TRBJ2-2	-	TRBV6-2/TRBV6-3	TGTGCCACAGGGCGGGCACCGAACACAGGGGAGCTGTTTTTT	CATGRAPNTGELFF
-	TRBJ2-1	-	TRBV6-2/TRBV6-3	TGTGCCAGCAGATCCGGTACTAGCAGGTATGAGCAGTTCTTC	CASRSGTSRYEQFF
-	TRBJ1-1	-	TRBV11-3	TGTGCCAGCAGCCAGGACGGCTCGAGCAATGAAGCTTTCTTT	CASSQDGSSNEAFF
TRBD1	TRBJ1-4	-	TRBV6-6	TGTACCAGCAGCGAGGAGCCGGGACAGTATAATGAAAAACTGTTTTTT	CTSSEEPGQYNEKLFF
-	TRBJ2-1	once	TRBV5-6	TGTGCCAGCAGCGACCGAAACGAGAGCTCCTACAATGAGCAGTTCTTC	CASSDRNESSYNEQFF
-	TRBJ2-7	-	TRBV4-1	TGCGCCAGCAGCCAAGGTCAAACAGCCCACGAGCACTACTTC	CASSQGQTAHEHYF
-	TRBJ1-2	few	TRBV7-8	TGTGCCAGCGCGGGAGGACGGGACTCTAACTATGGCTACACCTTC	CASAGGRDSNYGYTF
-	TRBJ1-1	-	TRBV11-2	TGTGCCGACAGCTTAGATCAGGGCAGGGATGAAGCTTTCTTT	CADSLDQGRDEAFF
-	TRBJ1-2	-	TRBV5-6	TGTCCCAGCAGCTTGACCCGGGATATTGATGGCTACACCTTC	CPSSLTRDIDGYTF
TRBD1	TRBJ2-2	-	TRBV29-1	TGCAGCGTTGGAGACAGGGTGGCAAGGGAGCTGTTTTTT	CSVGDRVARELFF
-	TRBJ1-6	-	TRBV11-2	TGTGCCAGCAGCCTAGATCAAGGGGACAATTCACCCCTCCACTTT	CASSLDQGDNSPLHF
-	TRBJ2-2	once	TRBV11-2	TGTGCCAGCAGCCCTCCGCGAGGACCGACCAGGGAGCTGTCTTTT	CASSPPRGPTRELSF
-	TRBJ2-5	-	TRBV6-5	TGTGCCAGCAGTTACTACACGTCGCAGTCCCAAGAGACCCCGTACTTC	CASSYYTSQSQETPYF
-	TRBJ2-6	few	TRBV7-3	TGTGCCAGCAGCTTGGGAGGTCCCGGGGCCAACGTCCTGACTTTC	CASSLGGPGANVLTF
TRBD1	TRBJ2-5	many	TRBV29-1	TGCAGCGTAGGACAGGGCCGACAAGAGACCCAGTACTTC	CSVGQGRQETQYF
-	TRBJ2-3	-	TRBV2	TGTGCCAGCAATACGGGAGCAGATACGCAGTATTTT	CASNTGADTQYF
-	TRBJ1-1	few	TRBV7-9	TGTGCCAGCAGCTCAATCCCCCTTGAAGCTTTCTTT	CASSSIPLEAFF
-	TRBJ1-1	-	TRBV7-2	TGTGCCAGCAGCTTAGAGACACTGACTGAAGCTTTCTTT	CASSLETLTEAFF
-	TRBJ2-3	many	TRBV28	TGTGCCAGCAGTCCGAGCACAGATACGCAGTATTTT	CASSPSTDTQYF
-	TRBJ2-5	-	TRBV11-2	TGTGCCGGCAGATTAGGGCAGCTAAAAGGGACCCAGTACTTC	CAGRLGQLKGTQYF
TRBD1	TRBJ2-3	many	TRBV6-5	TGTGCCAGCAGTTACAGGGCAGGGGGCATGGATACGCAGTATTTT	CASSYRAGGMDTQYF
-	TRBJ1-2	-	TRBV6-1	TGTGCCAGTAGCAAAATCAATTACTATGGCTACACCTTC	CASSKINYYGYTF
-	TRBJ2-5	-	TRBV28	TGTGCCAGCAGCAGCATCGGCCGGCCGACCCAGTACTTC	CASSSIGRPTQYF